This T cell receptor (beta chain) was identified in a study of blood T cell repertoires in COVID-19. Study information: The study drew acute and convalescent COVID-19 samples from the United States, Italy and Spain. T cells, B-cell-depleted T cells, or PBMCs provided the cDNA or gDNA that served as material.

As processed by the authors: From reference gene primer amplification, estimates of nucleated cell counts were derived. Generated by immunoSEQ multiplex PCR, the TCRdb table keeps only in-frame clones and is missing some. V, J and clone size were drawn from that table, and D and trimming were deduced from the DNA. The sample yields around 200,000 clones, more than 70% seen once. What was sequenced was peripheral blood. This clonotype was sampled from an elderly woman with active or convalescent COVID-19.

The CDR3 region is CASSQSAKGITNEKLFF. The CDR3 DNA reads TGCGCCAGCAGTCAATCTGCCAAGGGGATCACTAATGAAAAACTGTTTTTT. The rearrangement joins TRBV23-1 to TRBJ1-4; perhaps TRBD1 as D (5 bases). TRBV23-1 is assigned to the ORF class and has an uncertain function. V gave up 0 bases and J gave up 2 bases, with 13 bases separating them. CDR3 size: 17 residues.